One sample yielded the 7 T cell receptor beta chains listed below, sequenced in a study of cytomegalovirus exposure and HLA in healthy donors. TCRdb's table, derived via immunoSEQ multiplex PCR, lists solely in-frame clones and lacks some. This table has more than 55,000 clones, approximately 96% appearing once. What was sequenced was PBMCs. These receptors came from a young man in good health and CMV-seronegative.

This chain uses TRBV4-1 with TRBJ2-1; 12 positions agree with TRBD1. This CDR3 has 19 amino acids. J gave up 0 bases and V 3 bases, and 9 bases lay outside the gene matches. In germline, CDR1 is MGHRA, CDR2 YSYEKL. CDR3 DNA sequence: TGCGCCAGCAGCCAGGCCGGGACAGGGGGCGAAGGCTCCTACAATGAGCAGTTCTTC. Translation gives CASSQAGTGGEGSYNEQFF.

The chain links TRBV2 to TRBJ1-2, with a weak D call TRBD1 (6 bases). This CDR3 has 13 amino acids. Germline CDR1 and CDR2: SNHLY and FYNNEI. V was cut by 4 bases and J by 7 bases, with 13 bases left in between. In DNA form, the CDR3 reads TGTGCCAGCAGTGCAGGGGCGCAGGGTGGCTACACCTTC. Translated: CASSAGAQGGYTF.

DNA for the CDR3: TGCGCCAGCAGCCAAGCACAGCGGGAGGCCTACGAGCAGTACTTC. Translated, it gives CASSQAQREAYEQYF. The V call is TRBV4-3, the J call TRBJ2-7; 9 bases map to TRBD2. V shed 1 base and J 2 bases; nucleotides not matched to a gene: 3. Germline V CDR1 and CDR2: LGHNA, YSLEER. This CDR3 has 15 amino acids.

The chain couples TRBV20-1 to TRBJ2-7; D gene uncertain. CDR1 is DFQATT, CDR2 SNEGSKA, per germline (reference sequence). CDR3 length: 10 amino acids. Trimming removed 3 bases at V and 6 bases at J, with 6 bases between. The CDR3 loop is CSASIVEQYF. Here the CDR3 DNA reads TGCAGTGCTAGCATAGTCGAGCAGTACTTC.

The chain couples TRBV6-1 to TRBJ1-5; D remains ambiguous. The CDR3 runs 12 residues. Germline CDR1 and CDR2: MNHNS and SASEGT. V lost 5 bases and J lost 6, with 8 bases in between. CDR3 sequence reads: CASSPTLQPQHF. CDR3 nucleotide sequence: TGTGCCAGCAGTCCTACCCTTCAGCCCCAGCATTTT.

The CDR3 nucleotides are TGTGCCAGCTCACCACCGGGCCAGATATTCCCCTACGAGCAGTACTTC. Amino acids: CASSPPGQIFPYEQYF. J is TRBJ2-7 and V is TRBV18; D uncertain. CDR1 and CDR2 (germline): KGHSH, LQKENI. V lost 0 bases and J lost 2, with 14 bases in between. The CDR3 length is 16 residues.

J is TRBJ2-1 and V is TRBV4-3, with 14 positions matching TRBD2. The CDR3 covers 16 residues. J lost 6 bases, V lost 2 bases, and 3 bases had no gene match. Germline loops: CDR1 LGHNA, CDR2 YSLEER. DNA of the CDR3: TGCGCCAGCAGCCAATTGGGACTAGCGGGAGTCAATGAGCAGTTCTTC. It translates to CASSQLGLAGVNEQFF.